The rows below give T cell receptor beta chains drawn from one sample of a study of blood T cell repertoires in COVID-19. TCRdb's table, derived via immunoSEQ multiplex PCR, lists solely in-frame clones and lacks some. The top ten clones hold around 4% of a sample with approximately 210,000 clones, 70% to 90% of them seen once. Sequenced sample: PBMCs or T cells enriched from blood (not recorded which). The source is a man under 40 with acute COVID-19. CDR3s include the opening cysteine and the closing phenylalanine or tryptophan. D genes are given only for firm matches. The size entry is marked missing in some rows and otherwise reads once, few, many or a size class.

TRBJ2-1 | TRBV9 | TRBD1 | - | CASSPVAGGSSYNEQFF | TGTGCCAGCAGCCCTGTGGCAGGGGGTAGCTCCTACAATGAGCAGTTCTTC
TRBJ2-4 | TRBV7-9 | - | - | CASSSLEGSKNIQYF | TGTGCCAGCAGCTCCCTGGAGGGGTCTAAAAACATTCAGTACTTC
TRBJ1-2 | TRBV27 | - | - | CASSFGDSPYGYTF | TGTGCCAGCAGTTTCGGTGACTCCCCCTATGGCTACACCTTC
TRBJ1-2 | TRBV5-4 | - | - | CASSGSGAGSFYGYTF | TGTGCCAGCAGCGGGAGCGGGGCAGGGAGTTTCTATGGCTACACCTTC
TRBJ2-1 | TRBV3-1/TRBV3-2 | TRBD2 | - | CASSQETNLAGIYNEQFF | TGTGCCAGCAGCCAAGAAACAAATCTAGCGGGGATTTACAATGAGCAGTTCTTC
TRBJ2-7 | TRBV5-5 | - | - | CASSLGWTPRSYEQYF | TGTGCCAGCAGCTTAGGGTGGACTCCTCGCTCCTACGAGCAGTACTTC
TRBJ1-1 | TRBV28 | TRBD1 | - | CASRQGAGHTEAFF | TGTGCCAGCCGTCAGGGGGCAGGCCACACTGAAGCTTTCTTT
TRBJ1-1 | TRBV30 | - | few | CAWSVPSLNTEAFF | TGTGCCTGGAGTGTACCTAGCTTAAACACTGAAGCTTTCTTT
TRBJ1-2 | TRBV7-9 | TRBD1 | once | CASSASDRGAHYGYTF | TGTGCCAGCAGCGCCTCGGACAGGGGCGCTCACTATGGCTACACCTTC
TRBJ2-3 | TRBV11-3 | - | - | CASSLQGMNTQYF | TGTGCCAGCAGCCTCCAGGGTATGAATACGCAGTATTTT
TRBJ1-4 | TRBV27 | - | - | CASTSGREKLFF | TGTGCCAGCACGTCCGGGAGGGAAAAACTGTTTTTT
TRBJ1-1 | TRBV6-5 | TRBD1 | few | CASRYRGPPTEAFF | TGTGCCAGCAGATACAGGGGGCCTCCCACTGAAGCTTTCTTT
TRBJ2-3 | TRBV3-1/TRBV3-2 | TRBD2 | - | CASSDSDRRGGTDTQYF | TGTGCCAGCAGCGACAGTGATAGGCGGGGGGGGACAGATACGCAGTATTTT
TRBJ2-3 | TRBV5-1 | - | few | CASSLFGGDITDTQYF | TGCGCCAGCAGCTTGTTCGGGGGAGATATTACAGATACGCAGTATTTT
TRBJ2-1 | TRBV11-3 | - | - | CASSGGGGATYNEQFF | TGTGCCAGCAGCGGCGGAGGCGGGGCCACCTACAATGAGCAGTTCTTC
TRBJ1-2 | TRBV27 | - | - | CASSLGMAGGGYTF | TGTGCCAGCAGTTTAGGGATGGCGGGAGGCGGCTACACCTTC
TRBJ2-7 | TRBV5-3 | TRBD2 | - | CARSLFNPSRGRRDEQYF | TGTGCCAGAAGCTTGTTTAACCCGTCGCGGGGGAGACGGGACGAGCAGTACTTC
TRBJ2-5 | TRBV4-1 | TRBD2 | once | CASSQDRGGAMLQETQYF | TGCGCCAGCAGCCAAGATCGGGGGGGGGCGATGTTACAAGAGACCCAGTACTTC
TRBJ1-5 | TRBV10-3 | - | - | CAISEGQSSNQPQHF | TGTGCCATCAGTGAGGGACAGAGTAGCAATCAGCCCCAGCATTTT
TRBJ2-2 | TRBV19 | - | - | CASRGQGGRGELFF | TGTGCCAGTAGGGGACAAGGCGGCCGCGGGGAGCTGTTTTTT
TRBJ1-5 | TRBV7-6 | - | - | CASSTSAYQGNQPQHF | TGTGCCAGCAGCACCAGTGCCTACCAGGGCAATCAGCCCCAGCATTTT
TRBJ2-3 | TRBV15 | - | - | CATSRDRSLLTQYF | TGTGCCACCAGCAGAGATCGGTCCTTACTTACGCAGTATTTT
TRBJ1-1 | TRBV11-2 | - | - | CASSSKTAGNTEAFF | TGTGCCAGCAGCTCAAAGACAGCTGGGAACACTGAAGCTTTCTTT
TRBJ1-2 | TRBV28 | TRBD1 | - | CASSLFSGQGNGYTF | TGTGCCAGCAGTTTATTCTCGGGACAGGGTAATGGCTACACCTTC
TRBJ1-4 | TRBV11-2 | - | - | CASSSAAGREKLFF | TGTGCCAGCAGCTCGGCGGCAGGGAGGGAAAAACTGTTTTTT
TRBJ2-5 | TRBV5-6 | TRBD2 | - | CASSAGLAGTQYF | TGTGCCAGCAGCGCTGGACTAGCGGGGACCCAGTACTTC
TRBJ2-7 | TRBV6-5 | - | few | CASSPRRLLGYEQYF | TGTGCCAGCAGCCCGCGGAGGCTCCTGGGCTACGAGCAGTACTTC
TRBJ2-5 | TRBV29-1 | - | - | CSTGSFDVGTQYF | TGCAGCACAGGCAGTTTTGACGTGGGGACCCAGTACTTC
TRBJ2-3 | TRBV2 | - | once | CASSGVGLELNTQYF | TGTGCCAGCAGTGGGGTGGGACTTGAATTAAATACGCAGTATTTT
TRBJ1-4 | TRBV28 | - | - | CASAVTATNEKLFF | TGTGCCAGTGCGGTGACGGCAACTAATGAAAAACTGTTTTTT
TRBJ1-5 | TRBV6-5 | - | - | CASTSITVNQPQHF | TGTGCCAGCACTTCTATCACAGTTAATCAGCCCCAGCATTTT
TRBJ2-5 | TRBV21-1 | - | - | CASSDKRGAQETQYF | TGTGCCAGCAGCGATAAGCGGGGGGCCCAAGAGACCCAGTACTTC
TRBJ2-2 | TRBV27 | - | - | CASSPPGAGELFF | TGTGCCAGCAGTCCCCCGGGGGCCGGGGAGCTGTTTTTT
TRBJ1-5 | TRBV3-1/TRBV3-2 | TRBD1 | - | CASSQDRGRQPQHF | TGTGCCAGCAGCCAGGACAGGGGGCGACAGCCCCAGCATTTT
TRBJ2-3 | TRBV3-1/TRBV3-2 | - | - | CASSHSGGRGDTQYF | TGTGCCAGCAGCCACTCGGGGGGCCGTGGAGATACGCAGTATTTT
TRBJ2-3 | TRBV7-3 | TRBD2 | - | CASSLQRGNTDTQYF | TGTGCCAGCAGCTTACAGCGGGGGAACACAGATACGCAGTATTTT
TRBJ1-1 | TRBV3-1/TRBV3-2 | TRBD1 | - | CASSQVGAGGNTFF | TGTGCCAGCAGCCAAGTCGGGGCAGGGGGAAATACTTTCTTT
TRBJ2-2 | TRBV10-3 | TRBD1 | - | CAISESKGQRRGELFF | TGTGCCATCAGTGAGTCAAAGGGACAGCGCCGGGGGGAGCTGTTTTTT
TRBJ1-2 | TRBV29-1 | TRBD1 | - | CSEVQGALSPGYTF | TGCAGCGAGGTCCAGGGGGCGCTTTCCCCTGGCTACACCTTC
TRBJ2-7 | TRBV20-1 | - | - | CSARSRSEQYF | TGCAGTGCTAGGAGTAGGAGTGAGCAGTACTTC
TRBJ1-2 | TRBV5-4 | TRBD1 | few | CASSLTGGAYGYTF | TGTGCCAGCAGTCTCACAGGGGGCGCTTATGGCTACACCTTC
TRBJ2-5 | TRBV18 | TRBD2 | - | CASSPSGGYQETQYF | TGTGCCAGCTCACCAAGCGGGGGGTACCAAGAGACCCAGTACTTC
TRBJ1-4 | TRBV4-1 | - | - | CASSQDETGGEKLFF | TGCGCCAGCAGCCAAGATGAGACCGGGGGGGAAAAACTGTTTTTT
TRBJ1-6 | TRBV6-5 | - | - | CASRKEGVPNSPLHF | TGTGCCAGCAGAAAGGAGGGAGTACCCAATTCACCCCTCCACTTT
TRBJ2-1 | TRBV11-2 | TRBD2 | - | CASSLEGTSGRNEQFF | TGTGCCAGCAGCTTAGAAGGGACTAGCGGCAGGAATGAGCAGTTCTTC
TRBJ1-5 | TRBV7-9 | TRBD1 | once | CASSLGDSLKPQHF | TGTGCCAGCAGCTTAGGGGACAGCCTGAAGCCCCAGCATTTT
TRBJ2-7 | TRBV19 | TRBD1 | - | CASTLVWDSTYEQYF | TGTGCCAGTACCCTTGTGTGGGACAGTACCTACGAGCAGTACTTC
TRBJ2-3 | TRBV5-1 | - | - | CASSVTEADTQYF | TGCGCCAGCAGCGTGACAGAGGCAGATACGCAGTATTTT
TRBJ2-1 | TRBV6-1 | TRBD2 | - | CASSDLLAGVSNEQFF | TGTGCCAGCAGTGACCTACTAGCGGGGGTCAGCAATGAGCAGTTCTTC
TRBJ2-5 | TRBV28 | TRBD2 | - | CASSFLAGGTQETQYF | TGTGCCAGCAGTTTTTTAGCGGGGGGGACTCAAGAGACCCAGTACTTC
TRBJ1-4 | TRBV7-9 | TRBD1 | - | CASSLPTGGGSTNEKLFF | TGTGCCAGCAGCTTACCGACAGGGGGCGGTTCAACTAATGAAAAACTGTTTTTT
TRBJ1-1 | TRBV5-4 | - | - | CASSPTRGTEAFF | TGTGCCAGCAGTCCAACGCGCGGCACTGAAGCTTTCTTT
TRBJ2-7 | TRBV11-2 | - | - | CASSFGSSSYEQYF | TGTGCCAGCAGCTTTGGTAGCAGCTCCTACGAGCAGTACTTC
TRBJ2-7 | TRBV9 | - | - | CASSVGTERRGQYF | TGTGCCAGCAGCGTAGGAACAGAGAGGAGGGGGCAGTACTTC
TRBJ2-1 | TRBV30 | TRBD2 | - | CAWSFRTSGGVHEQFF | TGTGCCTGGAGCTTTAGGACTAGCGGGGGGGTTCATGAGCAGTTCTTC
TRBJ1-1 | TRBV9 | TRBD1 | - | CASSVGHRGTEAFF | TGTGCCAGCAGCGTAGGGCACAGGGGGACTGAAGCTTTCTTT
TRBJ1-2 | TRBV12-5 | - | - | CASGLVLTGTGGYTF | TGTGCTAGTGGTTTGGTATTGACAGGCACCGGTGGCTACACCTTC
TRBJ2-1 | TRBV2 | - | - | CASSEGGLLNEQFF | TGTGCCAGCAGTGAAGGGGGCCTACTCAATGAGCAGTTCTTC
TRBJ2-7 | TRBV14 | - | - | CASSRSKSSYEQYF | TGTGCCAGCAGCCGTAGTAAGAGCTCCTACGAGCAGTACTTC
TRBJ1-1 | TRBV2 | TRBD1 | - | CASYLRQGGTEAFF | TGTGCCAGCTATTTACGACAGGGTGGCACTGAAGCTTTCTTT